This T cell receptor beta chain was captured in a study of shared clonotypes between healthy human individuals (dated by TCRdb to the early 2020s). About the study as a whole: Two women and a few men aged 18 to 49 years were included in the cohort. Per donor, three plates each were used for CD4 naive and CD4 memory, two for CD8 naive, and one for CD8 memory. Between about 0.85 and 9.5 billion PBMCs per donor were obtained by leukapheresis. To estimate repertoire size and how much clonotypes are shared between individuals, the study performed deep sequencing of blood TCR repertoires from a handful of healthy adults. To increase sequencing depth and limit assay-specific biases, TCR repertoire library preparation and sequencing were carried out by different laboratories using diverse techniques.

The donors were healthy, HIV-negative adults who had no recently reported acute infections or vaccinations. Every donor was a Caucasian adult residing in Nashville, Tennessee, USA. CD4+ T cells were enriched by magnetic negative selection; naive cells were then positively selected on CD45RA, and the negative fraction formed the memory subset. After blood collection by leukapheresis, PBMCs were isolated using Ficoll-Histopaque density gradient centrifugation and then cryopreserved in the vapor phase of liquid nitrogen. Purity and quantity of every magnetically sorted T cell population were checked by analytical flow cytometry. Genomic DNA was isolated from each sorted fraction and quantified by UV absorbance on a Nanodrop 2000c. Overall study outcomes, separate from this receptor: Approximately 5% of naive CD4, 3.5% of naive CD8, about 2.1% of memory CD4, and around 0.42% of memory CD8 clonotypes were shared across several donors. Only blood was sampled, and tissue TCR repertoires likely differ from those in blood. Rarefaction of sorted-subset datasets indicated incomplete sequencing despite the large sequencing depth. The small number of donors limited the genetic and exposure-history diversity represented. Clonotypes shared by all four sorted-subset donors showed higher generation probabilities than non-shared clonotypes. Naive subsets generally had larger estimated clonotype richness than memory subsets. Based on pairwise subsampling, the degree of clonotype sharing among donors was expected to be affected by sequencing depth.

Via the germline V gene, CDR1 is SGDLS and CDR2 YYNGEE. Its CDR3 holds 14 amino acids, cysteine through phenylalanine. The DNA shown is the 42-base CDR3, in frame from base 1. The germline V and J ends show losses of 0 bases and 7 bases respectively, and no gene match explains 4 bases of the junction. Using the deep immunoSEQ assay, multiplex PCR amplified TCR CDR3 regions from genomic DNA. For each cell subset, the extracted genomic DNA was distributed evenly across all wells of several immunoSEQ 96-well plates, and each plate served as one replicate. For sorted subsets, each replicate PCR was loaded with roughly 200 ng genomic DNA, equivalent to 30,000 to 35,000 T cell genomes. Purified libraries were measured with a Qubit 3.0 fluorometer, size-checked on a Bioanalyzer 2100, and measured again with the KAPA Library Quantification kit. Each immunoSEQ 96-well plate was sequenced on its own single-read 150-cycle Illumina NextSeq 550 flow cell. The source study handled its data this way. The immunoSEQ output contained only junctional sequences without quality scores, so filtering could not match that applied to full-length reads. To assign V/J genes and CDR3, sequences were annotated using PyIR, a Python wrapper for IgBLAST v1.9, with IMGT germline references. Reads with weak V/J assignments (E-value above 1e-6), missing CDR3, stop codons, out-of-frame junctions, or ambiguous translated residues were removed. V3J clonotypes were defined by identical inferred V gene, J gene, and CDR3 amino acid sequence. The percentage overlap between two repertoires was calculated by dividing the number of shared unique clonotypes by the size of the smaller repertoire. Three approaches were used to assess repertoire richness: RTK rarefaction, the Chao1 estimator, and Recon v2.1 estimates of unobserved clonotypes. OLGA was used to compute generation probabilities for all TCRbeta clonotypes that the gDNA method yielded from several donors. This immuneACCESS table, as held by TCRdb, lists in-frame sequences with V and J called but not all clones. Of the missing ones, under half trace to an unresolved V gene in checked studies; the others have no known cause. Clone size and V and J calls were adopted from that table, with D and trimming inferred from the DNA. The table for this sample lists 2,100,000 or so clones; 90% to 96% of them were counted only once. More than 0.1% of the sample rests with the top ten.

Worth noting for this clone: Its antigen remains undetermined. Per-nucleotide qualities are absent, and no much larger clonotype sits a single base away.

The sequence was collected from a man aged 18-30 years in good health. The receptor chain draws on TRBV9 and TRBJ2-1; 7 central bases correspond to TRBD1. Sequencing input: naive CD4+ T cells sorted from blood. The sample's cell subset or site label is to be understood as: CD45RA+ positively selected. The DNA sequence reads TGTGCCAGCAGCGTAGGGGGACAGAAGAATGAGCAGTTCTTC. This codes for CASSVGGQKNEQFF.